This entry describes one T cell receptor (beta chain). As yet, its antigen is unknown. Method: immunoSEQ multiplex PCR; TCRdb's copy keeps in-frame clones and lacks some. Of over 30,000 clones detected, 78% appear once; the ten largest clones hold 35% to 45%. J gave up 3 bases and V 4 bases, and 1 base lay outside the gene matches. From germline, CDR1 is SGHNT and CDR2 YENEEA. The CDR3 has 14 residues. This specimen belongs to a study of T cells in localized non-small cell lung cancer. Findings of the study overall: The study sequenced only one region of the tumor. As a result, intratumor heterogeneity could not be excluded and remains possible. A denser population of T cells in blood accompanied longer overall survival.

The sample consisted of peripheral blood, taken before any cancer treatment. The TCR comes from a male donor older than 55 with stage II squamous cell lung carcinoma. The chain combines TRBV11-3 with TRBJ2-5; 11 nucleotides line up with TRBD2. The CDR3 loop is CASSSGLAEETQYF. DNA for the CDR3: TGTGCCAGCAGCTCGGGACTAGCGGAAGAGACCCAGTACTTC.